This T cell receptor beta chain emerged from a study of control samples from healthy donors and cancer patients. This clone has just one count. The protocol was immunoSEQ multiplex PCR, while the TCRdb copy is restricted to in-frame clones and leaves out a portion. The sample records 40,000 or so clones, 91% being singletons. Germline CDR1 is MNHEY and CDR2 is SVGAGI. The CDR3 consists of 11 residues. The trim removed 6 bases at V and 7 bases at J, leaving 1 base unmatched. The rearrangement links TRBV6-5 to TRBJ2-7, with TRBD2 matching over 9 bases. This TCR derives from a woman in her thirties or forties with head and neck cancer. The specimen was PBMCs. The CDR3 protein is CASRLAGEQYF. As DNA, the CDR3 is TGTGCCAGCAGGCTAGCGGGAGAGCAGTACTTC.